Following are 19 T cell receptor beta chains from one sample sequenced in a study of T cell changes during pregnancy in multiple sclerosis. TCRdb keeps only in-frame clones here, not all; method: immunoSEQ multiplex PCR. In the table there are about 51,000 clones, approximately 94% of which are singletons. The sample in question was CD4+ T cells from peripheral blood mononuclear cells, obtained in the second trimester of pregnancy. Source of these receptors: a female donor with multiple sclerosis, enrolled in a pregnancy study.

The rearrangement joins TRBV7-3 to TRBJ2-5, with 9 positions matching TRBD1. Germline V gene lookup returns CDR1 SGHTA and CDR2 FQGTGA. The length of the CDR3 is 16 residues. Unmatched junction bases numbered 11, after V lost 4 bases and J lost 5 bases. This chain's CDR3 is CASSSTGTGLAETQYF. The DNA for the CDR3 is TGTGCCAGCAGCTCAACCGGGACAGGGTTGGCGGAGACCCAGTACTTC.

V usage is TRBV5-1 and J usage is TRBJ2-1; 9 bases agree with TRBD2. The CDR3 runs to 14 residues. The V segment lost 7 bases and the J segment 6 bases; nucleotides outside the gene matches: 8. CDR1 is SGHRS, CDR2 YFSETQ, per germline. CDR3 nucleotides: TGCGCCAGCGTCGTAGTAGCGGGGGCCAATGAGCAGTTCTTC. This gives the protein CASVVVAGANEQFF.

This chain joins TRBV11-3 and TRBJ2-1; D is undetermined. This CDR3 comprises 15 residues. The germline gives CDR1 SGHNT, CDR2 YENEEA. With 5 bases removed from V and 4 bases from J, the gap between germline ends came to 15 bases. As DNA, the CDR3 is TGTGCCAGCAGCCCCAGCCAAGGAGTATACAATGAGCAGTTCTTC. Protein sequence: CASSPSQGVYNEQFF.

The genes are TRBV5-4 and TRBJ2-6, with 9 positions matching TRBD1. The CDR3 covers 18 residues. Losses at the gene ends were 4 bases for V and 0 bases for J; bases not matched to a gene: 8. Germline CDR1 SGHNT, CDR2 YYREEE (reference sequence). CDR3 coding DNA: TGTGCCAGCAGCGTAGGACAGGGGAGGACCTCTGGGGCCAACGTCCTGACTTTC. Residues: CASSVGQGRTSGANVLTF.

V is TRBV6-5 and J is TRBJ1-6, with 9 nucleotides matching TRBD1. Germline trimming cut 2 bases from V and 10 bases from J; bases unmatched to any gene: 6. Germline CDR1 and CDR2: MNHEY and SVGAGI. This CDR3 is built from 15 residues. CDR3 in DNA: TGTGCCAGCAGTTACGGGGACAGGGAACGGTCACCCCTCCACTTT. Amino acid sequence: CASSYGDRERSPLHF.

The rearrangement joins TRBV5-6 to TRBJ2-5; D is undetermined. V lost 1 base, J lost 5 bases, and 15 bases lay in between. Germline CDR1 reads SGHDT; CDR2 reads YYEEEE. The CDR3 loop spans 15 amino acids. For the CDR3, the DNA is TGTGCCAGCAGCTTGCGGGTTCAGACGGTCGAGACCCAGTACTTC. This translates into CASSLRVQTVETQYF.

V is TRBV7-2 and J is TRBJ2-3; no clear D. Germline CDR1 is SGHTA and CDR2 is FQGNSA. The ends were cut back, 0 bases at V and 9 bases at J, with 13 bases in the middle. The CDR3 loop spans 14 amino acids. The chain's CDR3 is CASSLARVGETQYF. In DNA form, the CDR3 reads TGTGCCAGCAGCTTAGCCCGAGTCGGTGAGACGCAGTATTTT.

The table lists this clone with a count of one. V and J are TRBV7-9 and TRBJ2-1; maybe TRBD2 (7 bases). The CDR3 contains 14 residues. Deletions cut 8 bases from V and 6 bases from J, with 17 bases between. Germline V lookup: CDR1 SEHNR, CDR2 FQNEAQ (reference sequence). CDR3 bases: TGTGCCAGCGGGAGGGACACTTGGGGCAATGAGCAGTTCTTC. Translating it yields CASGRDTWGNEQFF.

CDR3 DNA sequence: TGTGCCAGCAGCTCAGGGACATTCCCGACCCTCCACTTT. Its translation: CASSSGTFPTLHF. The V gene is TRBV7-9, the J gene TRBJ1-6, with D perhaps TRBD1 (6 bases). There are 13 residues in the CDR3. Trimming shortened V by 4 bases and J by 14 bases, and 15 bases separated the two germline ends. Germline CDR1 SEHNR, CDR2 FQNEAQ (reference sequence). Using reference TRBV7-9 and TRBJ1-6 for the parts outside the CDR3, the full variable domain is DTGVSQNPRHKITKRGQNVTFRCDPISEHNRLYWYRQTLGQGPEFLTYFQNEAQLEKSRLLSDRFSAERPKGSFSTLEIQRTEQGDSAMYLCASSSGTFPTLHFGNGTRLTVT.

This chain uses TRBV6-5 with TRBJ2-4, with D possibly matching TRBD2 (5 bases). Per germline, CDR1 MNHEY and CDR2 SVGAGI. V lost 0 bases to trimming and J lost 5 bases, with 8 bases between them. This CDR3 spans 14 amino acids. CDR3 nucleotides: TGTGCCAGCAGTTACTCCGGGGTGGAAAACATTCAGTACTTC. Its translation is CASSYSGVENIQYF.

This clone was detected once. CDR3 sequence reads: CASSRTSGRTDTQYF. The CDR3 DNA reads TGTGCCAGCAGCAGGACTAGCGGGCGCACAGATACGCAGTATTTT. The chain recombines TRBV7-3 with TRBJ2-3, with 11 bases lining up with TRBD2. The CDR3 has 15 residues. Germline assignment: CDR1 SGHTA and CDR2 FQGTGA. After removal of 5 bases from V and 1 base from J, the junction contained 2 bases not matched to a gene.

CDR3 amino acids: CASSQLVGDTQYF. CDR3 coding DNA: TGTGCCAGCAGCCAACTTGTCGGGGATACGCAGTATTTT. The V gene is TRBV2, the J gene TRBJ2-3; no clear D. This CDR3 has 13 residues. Germline V gives CDR1 SNHLY, CDR2 FYNNEI. Between the trimmed V and J ends, which lost 6 bases and 6 bases, there was a span of 13 bases.

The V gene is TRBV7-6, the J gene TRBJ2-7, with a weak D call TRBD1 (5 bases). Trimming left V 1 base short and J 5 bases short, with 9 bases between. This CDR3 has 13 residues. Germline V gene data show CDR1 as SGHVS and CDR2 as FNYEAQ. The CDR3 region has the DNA TGTGCCAGCAGCTTAGTTCGACAGAACGAGCAGTACTTC. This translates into CASSLVRQNEQYF.

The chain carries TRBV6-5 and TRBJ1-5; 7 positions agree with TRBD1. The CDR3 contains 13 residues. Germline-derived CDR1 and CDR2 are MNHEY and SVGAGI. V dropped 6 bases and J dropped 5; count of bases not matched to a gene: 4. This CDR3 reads CASSRDSDQPQHF. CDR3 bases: TGTGCCAGCAGCCGGGACAGCGATCAGCCCCAGCATTTT.

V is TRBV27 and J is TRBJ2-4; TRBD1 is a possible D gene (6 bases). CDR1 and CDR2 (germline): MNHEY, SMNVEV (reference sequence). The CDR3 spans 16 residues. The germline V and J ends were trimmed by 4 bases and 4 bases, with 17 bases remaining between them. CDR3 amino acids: CASSSRTERIKNIQYF. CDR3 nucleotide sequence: TGTGCCAGCAGTTCGAGGACAGAGCGTATTAAAAACATTCAGTACTTC.

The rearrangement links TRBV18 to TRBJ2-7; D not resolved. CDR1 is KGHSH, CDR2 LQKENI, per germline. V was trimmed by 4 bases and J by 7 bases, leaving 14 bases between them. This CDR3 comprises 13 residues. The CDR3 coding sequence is TGTGCCAGCTCACAGACGACTGGCGTGGAGCAGTACTTC. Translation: CASSQTTGVEQYF.

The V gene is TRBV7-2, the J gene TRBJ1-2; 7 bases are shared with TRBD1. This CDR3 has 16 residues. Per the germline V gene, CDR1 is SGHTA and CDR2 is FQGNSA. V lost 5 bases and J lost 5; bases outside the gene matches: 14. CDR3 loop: CASSVPGQDTGYGYTF. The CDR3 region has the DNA TGTGCCAGCAGCGTACCAGGACAGGACACGGGATATGGCTACACCTTC.

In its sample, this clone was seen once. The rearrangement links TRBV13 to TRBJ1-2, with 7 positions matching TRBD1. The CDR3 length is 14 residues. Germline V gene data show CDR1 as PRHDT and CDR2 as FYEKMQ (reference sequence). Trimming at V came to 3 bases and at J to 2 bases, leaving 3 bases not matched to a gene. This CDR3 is CASSFRDSNYGYTF. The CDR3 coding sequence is TGTGCCAGCAGCTTCCGGGACAGCAACTATGGCTACACCTTC.

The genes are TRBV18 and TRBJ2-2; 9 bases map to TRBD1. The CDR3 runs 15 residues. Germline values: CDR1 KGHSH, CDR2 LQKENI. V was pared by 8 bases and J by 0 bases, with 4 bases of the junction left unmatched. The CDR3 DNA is TGTGCCAGCCTTCGGACAGGGGCGAACACCGGGGAGCTGTTTTTT. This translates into CASLRTGANTGELFF.